The text below deals with one TCR beta chain. This record comes from a study of cytomegalovirus exposure and HLA in healthy donors. This CDR3 is built from 17 residues. Germline CDR1 reads MDHEN; CDR2 reads SYDVKM. Trimming at V came to 6 bases and at J to 3 bases, leaving 17 bases not matched to a gene. Assay used: immunoSEQ multiplex PCR; TCRdb lists only in-frame clones, some missing. The sample contains over 250,000 clones, 75% to 90% of which appear only once. This rearrangement joins TRBV28 to TRBJ2-7; 7 bases align to TRBD1. This receptor was obtained from a woman aged 25 to 45 in good health and CMV-seropositive. Sequencing was performed on PBMCs. The CDR3 protein is CASRQSPFRQGVYEQYF. DNA for the CDR3: TGTGCCAGCAGACAATCCCCTTTTCGACAGGGTGTCTACGAGCAGTACTTC.